These 25 T cell receptor beta chains originate from one sample sequenced in a study of blood T cell repertoires in COVID-19. Using immunoSEQ multiplex PCR, the repertoire was profiled, and TCRdb retains in-frame clones only, with some absent. The repertoire holds 300,000 or so clones, 65% to 90% seen once, with about 4.2% in the top ten. Sequencing used PBMCs or T cells enriched from blood (not recorded which). These receptors were collected from a woman aged 40 to 49 with acute COVID-19.

V gene TRBV5-1 combines with J gene TRBJ1-2; maybe TRBD1 (6 bases). This CDR3 has 15 residues. V shed 1 base and J shed 6 bases, with 16 bases lying between them. From germline, CDR1 is SGHRS and CDR2 YFSETQ. In DNA form, the CDR3 reads TGCGCCAGCAGCTTGCGACAGGATGGAACGGATGGCTACACCTTC. Translating it yields CASSLRQDGTDGYTF.

This rearrangement joins TRBV28 to TRBJ2-2; no clear D gene. Trimming shortened V by 1 base and J by 2 bases, and 11 bases separated the two germline ends. The CDR3 totals 16 residues. The V gene's germline CDR1 is MDHEN and CDR2 SYDVKM. Written as DNA, the CDR3 is TGTGCCAGCAGTTTATACCACGGAGCCAACACCGGGGAGCTGTTTTTT. Translated, it gives CASSLYHGANTGELFF.

CDR3 protein: CASSWGRNTGELFF. CDR3 in DNA: TGTGCCAGCAGTTGGGGCCGGAACACCGGGGAGCTGTTTTTT. The J gene is TRBJ2-2, the V gene TRBV28, with D maybe TRBD1 (5 bases). CDR3 size: 14 residues. V was pared by 4 bases and J by 1 base, with 7 bases between. Germline V gene lookup returns CDR1 MDHEN and CDR2 SYDVKM.

The J gene is TRBJ2-3, the V gene TRBV7-3; the match to TRBD1 covers 9 bases. The CDR3 length is 15 residues. J lost 0 bases, V lost 5 bases, and 3 bases had no gene match. Germline CDR1 reads SGHTA; CDR2 reads FQGTGA. In nucleotides, the CDR3 is TGTGCCAGCAGCCCCGGGACAGGGAGCACAGATACGCAGTATTTT. This codes for CASSPGTGSTDTQYF.

The V gene is TRBV7-3, the J gene TRBJ1-1; D is ambiguous. Trimming cost V 3 bases and J 2 bases, with 7 bases left between them. There are 13 residues in the CDR3. Germline CDR1 is SGHTA and CDR2 is FQGTGA. CDR3 DNA: TGTGCCAGCAGCTTCGGGGAAAACACTGAAGCTTTCTTT. The encoded protein is CASSFGENTEAFF.

The V gene is TRBV24-1, the J gene TRBJ2-7, with 13 bases fitting TRBD2. Looked up from germline, CDR1 is KGHDR and CDR2 is SFDVKD. V gave up 4 bases and J gave up 7 bases; unmatched junction bases: 3. The CDR3 has 14 amino acids. The CDR3 protein is CATSEKGLAGEQYF. The CDR3 DNA sequence: TGTGCCACCAGTGAAAAGGGACTAGCGGGGGAGCAGTACTTC.

The rearrangement joins TRBV12-3 or TRBV12-4 to TRBJ1-2; D is ambiguous. With 6 bases removed from V and 2 bases from J, the gap between germline ends came to 10 bases. The CDR3 is made up of 13 amino acids. The CDR3 sequence: CASSMTLNYGYTF. CDR3 coding DNA: TGTGCCAGCAGCATGACATTGAACTATGGCTACACCTTC.

The V call is TRBV18, the J call TRBJ1-1, with D tentatively TRBD1 (6 bases). The germline V gene encodes CDR1 KGHSH and CDR2 LQKENI. CDR3 length: 15 amino acids. V shed 3 bases and J shed 5 bases, with 16 bases lying between them. CDR3 region: CASSPGQGPGTEAFF. The CDR3 bases are TGTGCCAGCTCACCCGGGCAGGGGCCGGGGACTGAAGCTTTCTTT.

The rearrangement joins TRBV25-1 to TRBJ2-2; no reliable D call. CDR1 and CDR2 (germline): MGHDK, SYGVNS. V gave up 1 base and J gave up 1 base, with 4 bases separating them. The CDR3 covers 14 residues. For the CDR3, the DNA is TGTGCCAGCAGTGAATTTAGGAACACCGGGGAGCTGTTTTTT. It translates to CASSEFRNTGELFF.

The rearrangement joins TRBV7-8 to TRBJ2-1; 8 bases line up with TRBD1. Trimming removed 1 base from V and 6 bases from J; junction bases left unmatched: 2. CDR3 length: 14 amino acids. Germline V CDR1 and CDR2: SGHVS, FQNEAQ. Written as DNA, the CDR3 is TGTGCCAGCAGCTTAGTTACAGGGGGCAATGAGCAGTTCTTC. It encodes CASSLVTGGNEQFF.

The chain uses TRBV4-1 and TRBJ2-1, with TRBD2 matching over 11 bases. This CDR3 spans 16 amino acids. Germline trimming cut 1 base from V and 7 bases from J; bases unmatched to any gene: 6. Germline CDR1 reads MGHRA; CDR2 reads YSYEKL. The CDR3 DNA is TGCGCCAGCAGCCAAGTAGTGACTAGCGGGATTAATGAGCAGTTCTTC. Its translation is CASSQVVTSGINEQFF.

The chain combines TRBV18 with TRBJ2-3; 9 bases map to TRBD1. The length of the CDR3 is 15 residues. The germline gives CDR1 KGHSH, CDR2 LQKENI. After removal of 2 bases from V and 3 bases from J, the junction contained 3 bases not matched to a gene. CDR3 nucleotide sequence: TGTGCCAGCTCACCAAACGGACAGGGGACAGATACGCAGTATTTT. Its translation: CASSPNGQGTDTQYF.

This chain connects TRBV19 to TRBJ1-2, with TRBD1 as a possible D gene (6 bases). Trimming cost V 7 bases and J 2 bases, with 20 bases left between them. The CDR3 contains 16 residues. In germline, CDR1 is LNHDA, CDR2 SQIVND (reference sequence). CDR3 sequence (DNA): TGTGCCAGTAAGGTCGGGGACACCCGCTCGAACTATGGCTACACCTTC. Protein sequence: CASKVGDTRSNYGYTF.

The chain has TRBV7-2 and TRBJ2-7; D gene ambiguous. V shed 0 bases and J shed 3 bases, with 6 bases lying between them. The length of the CDR3 is 13 residues. Germline-derived CDR1 and CDR2 are SGHTA and FQGNSA. The CDR3 DNA reads TGTGCCAGCAGCTTAGCCGGTATCTACGAGCAGTACTTC. Protein product: CASSLAGIYEQYF.

This chain links TRBV6-5 with TRBJ1-5, with 7 bases matching TRBD1. Germline V gene data show CDR1 as MNHEY and CDR2 as SVGAGI. Unmatched junction bases numbered 11, after V lost 6 bases and J lost 6 bases. This CDR3 has 15 residues. Here the CDR3 DNA reads TGTGCCAGCAGCTTCGACAGGGAAAGGACTCAGCCCCAGCATTTT. It yields the protein CASSFDRERTQPQHF.

J is TRBJ1-1 and V is TRBV28, with a possible D match to TRBD1 (6 bases). The germline V gene encodes CDR1 MDHEN and CDR2 SYDVKM. The germline V and J ends were trimmed by 2 bases and 1 base, with 14 bases remaining between them. There are 16 residues in the CDR3. CDR3 sequence (DNA): TGTGCCAGCAGTTTAGGGGGGGCGTACGGGAACACTGAAGCTTTCTTT. This codes for CASSLGGAYGNTEAFF. Combining the CDR3 with reference TRBV28 and TRBJ1-1 gives the whole variable domain DVKVTQSSRYLVKRTGEKVFLECVQDMDHENMFWYRQDPGLGLRLIYFSYDVKMKEKGDIPEGYSVSREKKERFSLILESASTNQTSMYLCASSLGGAYGNTEAFFGQGTRLTVV.

The chain employs TRBV5-8 and TRBJ2-5, with D hard to call. The CDR3 is 14 amino acids. The germline V gene encodes CDR1 SGHTS and CDR2 YDEGEE. Trimming took off 4 bases at V and 1 base at J, with 11 bases between the two ends. The CDR3 DNA reads TGTGCCAGCAGCAACGGTTATTCCCAAGAGACCCAGTACTTC. Its protein product is CASSNGYSQETQYF.

J is TRBJ1-5 and V is TRBV7-2, with D maybe TRBD1 (5 bases). This CDR3 has 14 residues. V was cut by 3 bases and J by 6 bases, with 12 bases left in between. In germline, CDR1 is SGHTA, CDR2 FQGNSA. CDR3 coding DNA: TGTGCCAGCAGCTTTCAGGGTTGGGGTCAGCCCCAGCATTTT. Translating gives CASSFQGWGQPQHF.

The gene calls are TRBV7-2 and TRBJ1-3; D not certain. The CDR3 contains 13 residues. V was cut by 4 bases and J by 0 bases, with 4 bases left in between. The germline V gene encodes CDR1 SGHTA and CDR2 FQGNSA. The CDR3 protein is CASSSYSGNTIYF. For the CDR3, the DNA is TGTGCCAGCAGCTCCTACTCTGGAAACACCATATATTTT.

The gene calls are TRBV15 and TRBJ2-3, with D unresolved. Germline loops: CDR1 LNHNV, CDR2 YYDKDF (reference sequence). The V and J ends lost 0 bases and 1 base respectively, with 11 bases between them. CDR3 length: 16 residues. CDR3 in DNA: TGTGCCACCAGCAGAGAGTTTAAGAGAGGCACAGATACGCAGTATTTT. Translation: CATSREFKRGTDTQYF.

This rearrangement joins TRBV7-5 to TRBJ2-4; TRBD1 is the table's D call and was not checked against the DNA. TRBV7-5 is a pseudogene. The CDR3 sequence is 19 residues long. CDR3 sequence: CARSQTGTGGEYAKNIQYF. As DNA, the CDR3 is TGTGCCAGAAGCCAAACCGGGACAGGGGGAGAGTATGCCAAAAACATTCAGTACTTC.

V gene TRBV5-3 combines with J gene TRBJ1-3; the match to TRBD1 covers 8 bases. TRBV5-3 belongs to the ORF category, with a function that is uncertain. The CDR3 contains 15 residues. The trim removed 4 bases at V and 6 bases at J, leaving 9 bases unmatched. The CDR3 region has the DNA TGTGCCAGAAGCCCGGACAGGGCGGTCGTAAACACCATATATTTT. Translation: CARSPDRAVVNTIYF.

The chain uses TRBV5-4 and TRBJ1-1; 7 bases map to TRBD1. Germline V CDR1 and CDR2: SGHNT, YYREEE (reference sequence). The CDR3 contains 15 residues. J lost 2 bases, V lost 4 bases, and 8 bases had no gene match. Here the CDR3 DNA reads TGTGCCAGCAGCAGGGGGCTGGGGGTTAACACTGAAGCTTTCTTT. It specifies CASSRGLGVNTEAFF.

The rearrangement uses TRBV2 and TRBJ2-1; D perhaps matches TRBD2 (5 bases). Germline V CDR1 and CDR2: SNHLY, FYNNEI. The CDR3 is 13 amino acids. With 2 bases removed from V and 9 bases from J, the gap between germline ends came to 11 bases. The DNA for the CDR3 is TGTGCCAGCAGTGAACAGCGGCGGAGTGAGCAGTTCTTC. Its protein is CASSEQRRSEQFF.

This chain connects TRBV5-1 to TRBJ2-3; 8 positions match TRBD1. V lost 1 base, J lost 3 bases, and 7 bases stayed unmatched. CDR1 and CDR2 from the germline V gene are SGHRS and YFSETQ. This CDR3 region has 16 residues. The CDR3 spells CASSLSSQGATDTQYF. CDR3 nucleotides: TGCGCCAGCAGCTTGTCTAGTCAGGGGGCAACAGATACGCAGTATTTT. Full variable domain (missing parts from reference TRBV5-1 and TRBJ2-3): KAGVTQTPRYLIKTRGQQVTLSCSPISGHRSVSWYQQTPGQGLQFLFEYFSETQRNKGNFPGRFSGRQFSNSRSEMNVSTLELGDSALYLCASSLSSQGATDTQYFGPGTRLTVL.